The present T cell receptor (beta chain) was sequenced within a study of OX40 agonist ivuxolimab in advanced cancers. Study-wide context: Patients received ivuxolimab, an agonistic anti-OX40 (CD134) antibody.

Trimming removed 5 bases from V and 8 bases from J; junction bases left unmatched: 5. This CDR3 is 13 amino acids long. CDR1 is SEHNR and CDR2 is FQNEAQ in the germline V gene (reference sequence). Peripheral blood came from all dose cohorts at three timepoints. Sequencing used immunoSEQ multiplex PCR; TCRdb keeps in-frame clones, though not all of them. The data show roughly 50,000 clones, with approximately 90% seen just once and 25% to 40% held by the top ten. The chain combines TRBV7-9 with TRBJ1-3, with TRBD1 matching over 8 bases. The TCR originated in an adult with an advanced solid tumor such as melanoma, head and neck, liver or kidney cancer. This material consisted of CD4+ or CD8+ T cells sorted from blood, taken in a trial of the OX40 agonist ivuxolimab. As DNA, the CDR3 is TGTGCCAGCAGCCCAGGGGGCAAAGACACCATATATTTT. Translating it yields CASSPGGKDTIYF.